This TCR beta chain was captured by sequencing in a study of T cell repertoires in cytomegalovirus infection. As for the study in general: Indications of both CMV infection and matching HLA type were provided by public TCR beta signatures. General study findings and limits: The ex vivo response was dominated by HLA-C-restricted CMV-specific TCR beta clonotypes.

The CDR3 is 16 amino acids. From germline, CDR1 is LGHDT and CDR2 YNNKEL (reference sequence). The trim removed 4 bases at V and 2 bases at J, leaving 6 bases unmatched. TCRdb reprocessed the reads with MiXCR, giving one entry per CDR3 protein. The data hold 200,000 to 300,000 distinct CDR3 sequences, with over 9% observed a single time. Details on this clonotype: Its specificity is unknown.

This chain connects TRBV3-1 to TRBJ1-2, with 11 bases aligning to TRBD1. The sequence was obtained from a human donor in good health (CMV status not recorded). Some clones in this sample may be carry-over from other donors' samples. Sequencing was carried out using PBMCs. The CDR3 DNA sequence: TGTGCCAGCAGCCCCCGGACAGGGGGCCCGAACTATGGCTACACCTTC. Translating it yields CASSPRTGGPNYGYTF.